This T cell receptor (beta chain) was identified in a study of blood T cell repertoires in COVID-19 (dated by TCRdb to the early 2020s). With respect to the entire study: Samples covering the acute and convalescent phases of COVID-19 were provided by collaborators in the United States, Italy and Spain. Samples came from the ongoing ImmuneRACE study (first 160 participants) plus 1,254 subjects from 6 global collaborators. HLA class I and class II types, where available, came from metadata supplied by the sample provider rather than from assay-based typing. The sample metadata nearly always contained a de-identified subject ID, COVID-19 status, age in years and sex. The repertoires were released in a freely available public database meant as a resource for research on the immune response to SARS-CoV-2. The material from the prospective study consisted of cDNA or gDNA derived from T cells, B-cell-depleted T cells, or PBMCs. Subjects who had been exposed to COVID-19, were actively infected with it, or had recovered from it provided the deeply sampled blood TCRbeta repertoires that made up the dataset.

Of note for this clone: The specificity of this receptor is unknown. Qualities for individual bases were not recorded, and no much larger clone is one base off.

CDR1 and CDR2 are drawn from the germline V gene (reference sequence): LNHDA, SQIVND. The CDR3 spans 14 residues, from the cysteine through the phenylalanine. The retained sequence is limited to the CDR3, 42 bases, with the frame set at the first base. V sheds 2 bases and J sheds 7 bases, leaving 12 bases between their ends. What the study reported, not specific to this receptor: How much clinical and demographic metadata was included differed by source and by participant, and the metadata was provided uncurated.

TCRbeta CDR3 regions were amplified from genomic DNA using the immunoSEQ Assay, a bias-controlled multiplex PCR. Per the source publication's procedure: The number of nucleated cells in each sample was estimated by amplification of reference gene primers within the assay. To quantify the absolute abundance of each unique TCRbeta CDR3 rearrangement, sequence reads were collapsed and filtered. Productive Simpson clonality was computed per sample as the square root of Simpson's diversity index over productive rearrangements. In its TCRdb copy, this immuneACCESS table keeps in-frame sequences only and misses some clones. Where compared with another copy, unresolved V genes explain less than half of these, and the others have no known cause. V and J calls and clone size are given by that table; D and trimming were obtained from the DNA. A total of 350,000 or so clones appear in this sample, approximately 91% of them only once. The ten largest make up 1% of the sample.

Participants in the prospective study were aged roughly 18 to 100 years, lived in more than 20 United States geographic areas, and enrolled through a virtual design. To assign participants to cohorts, the prospective study relied on clinical history that participants themselves reported in a screening survey and a study questionnaire. Exposed participants had been in contact, within 2 weeks of entering the study, with a person who had a PCR-confirmed or clinician-diagnosed case of COVID-19. In the prospective study, mobile phlebotomists collected whole blood, serum and a nasopharyngeal or oropharyngeal swab from each participant. Over a roughly 2-month period, participants in the prospective study had the option of providing additional blood draws and questionnaires. Prospective study blood samples were shipped either frozen or at room temperature before DNA extraction.

This sequence uses TRBV19 and TRBJ1-3; a tentative D call is TRBD1 (5 bases match). This sequence was found in a woman aged 30 to 39 who had been exposed to COVID-19. The sample comprised PBMCs or T cells enriched from blood (not recorded which). The encoded CDR3 is CASSISAGQNTIYF. The DNA sequence is TGTGCCAGTAGTATATCGGCGGGGCAGAACACCATATATTTT.